This entry describes one TCR beta chain. Its antigen remains unknown. The sample originates from a study of CD8 T cells in ankylosing spondylitis. Whole-study results and caveats: Among TCR beta sequences, a motif of eight highly homologous variants appeared characteristic of ankylosing spondylitis blood. Disease-linked clones bore a CD8+ phenotype, appearing relatively rarely in peripheral blood.

The germline CDR1 and CDR2 sequences are MNHNS and SASEGT. The trim removed 3 bases at V and 6 bases at J, leaving 4 bases unmatched. The CDR3 extends over 15 amino acids. TCRdb fed the 5' RACE reads into MiXCR, producing one record per CDR3 protein. Of about 440,000 distinct CDR3 sequences listed, roughly 15% are singletons. This chain connects TRBV6-1 to TRBJ2-1; 11 positions match TRBD2. Sequenced sample: blood, either unsorted or a sorted T cell fraction (not recorded which). The receptor was isolated from a male donor with ankylosing spondylitis. CDR3: CASSDPGLAVNEQFF. The CDR3 DNA reads as TGTGCCAGCAGTGACCCGGGACTAGCGGTCAATGAGCAGTTCTTC.